This T cell receptor beta chain originates from a study of cytomegalovirus exposure and HLA in healthy donors. Amplification used 60 Vbeta primers and 13 Jbeta primers. The method was immunoSEQ multiplex PCR; TCRdb's version includes in-frame clones alone and lacks a portion of them. The sample consists of about 170,000 clones, more than 75% of them appearing once. In this sample, this clone turned up a few times. Germline CDR1 reads LNHNV; CDR2 reads YYDKDF (reference sequence). There are 18 residues in the CDR3. Losses at the gene ends were 0 bases for V and 5 bases for J; bases not matched to a gene: 10.

The gene calls are TRBV15 and TRBJ2-3; 11 bases fit TRBD2. The sequence came from a girl aged 10-17 years in good health and CMV-seropositive. Input material: PBMCs. This CDR3 reads CATSREGVAGGPGDTQYF. Written as DNA, the CDR3 is TGTGCCACCAGCAGAGAGGGAGTAGCGGGAGGGCCTGGAGATACGCAGTATTTT. Full variable domain (outside the CDR3, taken from reference TRBV15 and TRBJ2-3): DAMVIQNPRYQVTQFGKPVTLSCSQTLNHNVMYWYQQKSSQAPKLLFHYYDKDFNNEADTPDNFQSRRPNTSFCFLDIRSPGLGDTAMYLCATSREGVAGGPGDTQYFGPGTRLTVL.